Below, 23 T cell receptor beta chains from the same sample are listed, as sequenced in a study of blood T cell repertoires in COVID-19. Here immunoSEQ multiplex PCR was the method, and the copy in TCRdb shows in-frame clones only, minus some. The repertoire holds under 200,000 clones, 84% seen once, with 3% to 3.5% in the top ten. Input material: PBMCs or T cells enriched from blood (not recorded which). These receptors originate from a woman under 40 who had been exposed to COVID-19.

V is TRBV2 and J is TRBJ2-7; D perhaps matches TRBD1 (5 bases). CDR1 SNHLY and CDR2 FYNNEI come from the germline V gene. The V end was cut by 0 bases, the J end by 3 bases, with 12 bases between. The CDR3 spans 15 residues. The DNA of the CDR3 is TGTGCCAGCAGTGAAGCCAAAGGGGTCTACTACGAGCAGTACTTC. Translated, it gives CASSEAKGVYYEQYF.

The chain joins TRBV19 to TRBJ1-1, with no clear D. This CDR3 comprises 13 residues. The germline CDR1 and CDR2 sequences are LNHDA and SQIVND (reference sequence). V lost 3 bases and J 1 base, leaving 6 bases between the germline ends. The CDR3 DNA is TGTGCCAGTAGTATGCAGCGGAACACTGAAGCTTTCTTT. It encodes CASSMQRNTEAFF.

There are a few counts of this clone. V gene TRBV27 combines with J gene TRBJ1-4, with TRBD1 matching 9 bases. The CDR3 runs 17 residues. V gave up 0 bases and J gave up 8 bases; unmatched junction bases: 10. Germline CDR1 MNHEY, CDR2 SMNVEV (reference sequence). The CDR3 region has the DNA TGTGCCAGCAGTTTATCGAGCTCCCGGGACAGGGACGAAAAACTGTTTTTT. Its translation is CASSLSSSRDRDEKLFF.

The CDR3 bases are TGCGCCAGCAGCCCGGTTAATAGCATGGCCTATGGCTACACCTTC. Encoded protein: CASSPVNSMAYGYTF. This chain connects TRBV4-3 to TRBJ1-2; no clear D. Germline assignment: CDR1 LGHNA and CDR2 YSLEER. V gave up 4 bases and J gave up 4 bases, with 16 bases separating them. This CDR3 region has 15 residues.

The chain joins TRBV18 to TRBJ1-6; tentative D call: TRBD1 (6 bases). Trimming took off 2 bases at V and 7 bases at J, with 21 bases between the two ends. Germline V gene data show CDR1 as KGHSH and CDR2 as LQKENI. There are 18 residues in the CDR3. The CDR3 reads CASSPFTSGGGSNSPLHF. The DNA for the CDR3 is TGTGCCAGCTCACCATTTACGTCGGGAGGGGGATCAAATTCACCCCTCCACTTT.

V gene TRBV2 combines with J gene TRBJ1-1; D gene ambiguous. Germline CDR1 reads SNHLY; CDR2 reads FYNNEI. Trimming stripped 6 bases from V and 0 bases from J, with 8 bases between. The CDR3 is made up of 13 amino acids. This CDR3 reads CASRRYMNTEAFF. CDR3 coding DNA: TGTGCCAGCAGGAGATATATGAACACTGAAGCTTTCTTT.

The J gene is TRBJ1-2, the V gene TRBV5-1; D not resolved. V lost 2 bases to trimming and J lost 0 bases, with 11 bases between them. Germline V gene data show CDR1 as SGHRS and CDR2 as YFSETQ. This CDR3 has 15 amino acids. The CDR3 region has the DNA TGCGCCAGCAGCTTCTCGCCCGGGGCTAACTATGGCTACACCTTC. Encoded protein: CASSFSPGANYGYTF.

The chain links TRBV19 to TRBJ1-2; TRBD1 agrees at 8 bases. The ends lost 10 bases at V and 8 bases at J; junction bases unmatched: 6. Germline CDR1 reads LNHDA; CDR2 reads SQIVND (reference sequence). The CDR3 runs to 11 residues. The CDR3 reads CATHRGGGYTF. The DNA of the CDR3 is TGTGCCACCCACAGGGGGGGCGGCTACACCTTC.

This CDR3 is CASRYGQAPQETQYF. The CDR3 DNA is TGTGCCAGCAGATACGGACAGGCCCCCCAAGAGACCCAGTACTTC. This chain joins TRBV7-8 and TRBJ2-5; 7 bases line up with TRBD1. Germline V gives CDR1 SGHVS, CDR2 FQNEAQ. V lost 6 bases, J lost 1 base, and 8 bases stayed unmatched. The CDR3 extends over 15 amino acids.

V is TRBV7-2 and J is TRBJ1-5, with D hard to call. Trimming left V 6 bases short and J 2 bases short, with 8 bases between. Germline V lookup: CDR1 SGHTA, CDR2 FQGNSA. The CDR3 sequence is 13 residues long. In nucleotides, the CDR3 is TGTGCCAGCAGTGGTCGGGGCAATCAGCCCCAGCATTTT. It codes for CASSGRGNQPQHF.

The rearrangement joins TRBV9 to TRBJ1-3, with D tentatively TRBD1 (5 bases). There are 15 residues in the CDR3. Germline V gene lookup returns CDR1 SGDLS and CDR2 YYNGEE. Trimming cost V 0 bases and J 1 base, with 8 bases left between them. The CDR3 reads CASSVDGASGNTIYF. The CDR3, as DNA: TGTGCCAGCAGCGTAGATGGGGCTTCTGGAAACACCATATATTTT.

This clone was recorded once. This chain uses TRBV6-5 with TRBJ1-4; 7 bases match TRBD1. This CDR3 spans 14 amino acids. Losses at the gene ends were 6 bases for V and 4 bases for J; bases not matched to a gene: 5. Germline V gene lookup returns CDR1 MNHEY and CDR2 SVGAGI. The chain's CDR3 is CASSSGTDNEKLFF. As DNA, the CDR3 is TGTGCCAGCAGCTCCGGGACAGATAATGAAAAACTGTTTTTT.

In its sample, this clone was seen a few times. The chain combines TRBV20-1 with TRBJ2-5; 7 bases line up with TRBD2. The germline CDR1 and CDR2 sequences are DFQATT and SNEGSKA (reference sequence). The junction had 2 bases not matched to a gene; V was cut back by 6 bases and J by 4 bases. This CDR3 is 11 amino acids long. In DNA, the CDR3 is TGCAGTGCCCCGGGGGGAGAGACCCAGTACTTC. Residues: CSAPGGETQYF.

This chain connects TRBV4-1 to TRBJ2-2; 7 nucleotides match TRBD1. This CDR3 has 17 residues. CDR1 MGHRA and CDR2 YSYEKL come from the germline V gene. V trimming: 1 base; J trimming: 5 bases; junction bases outside the gene matches: 10. The CDR3 nucleotides read TGCGCCAGCAGCCAAGTGATAAATAGGGGGCAAACCGGGGAGCTGTTTTTT. As protein: CASSQVINRGQTGELFF.

The V and J genes are TRBV7-2 and TRBJ1-2; TRBD1 matches at 7 bases. CDR3 length: 15 amino acids. Trimming took 3 bases from V and 7 from J; bases not matched to a gene: 11. Germline lookup yields CDR1 SGHTA and CDR2 FQGNSA. The CDR3 sequence: CASSFRDSSARGYTF. The CDR3 bases are TGTGCCAGCAGCTTTCGGGACAGCTCCGCCCGTGGCTACACCTTC.

The chain has TRBV10-2 and TRBJ2-1; TRBD2 matches at 9 bases. V lost 8 bases and J lost 1; bases outside the gene matches: 6. In germline, CDR1 is WSHSY, CDR2 SAAADI. The CDR3 has 15 residues. CDR3 nucleotides: TGCGCCAGCGCGGATAGCGGGGGTTCCTACAATGAGCAGTTCTTC. Translating gives CASADSGGSYNEQFF.

The chain couples TRBV5-4 to TRBJ2-7, with TRBD2 matching over 12 bases. The V and J ends lost 2 bases and 5 bases, in that order; junction bases with no gene match: 5. The CDR3 has 15 residues. The V gene's germline CDR1 is SGHNT and CDR2 YYREEE (reference sequence). The CDR3 region has the DNA TGTGCCAGCAGCTTTGAATCTAGCGGGGGGGACGAGCAGTACTTC. Translated, it gives CASSFESSGGDEQYF. The variable domain in full, completed from reference TRBV5-4 and TRBJ2-7, reads ETGVTQSPTHLIKTRGQQVTLRCSSQSGHNTVSWYQQALGQGPQFIFQYYREEENGRGNFPPRFSGLQFPNYSSELNVNALELDDSALYLCASSFESSGGDEQYFGPGTRLTVT.

The V call is TRBV5-6, the J call TRBJ2-4; maybe TRBD2 (6 bases). The CDR3 runs to 13 residues. V was shortened by 3 bases and J by 8 bases, with 12 bases between the two germline ends. From germline, CDR1 is SGHDT and CDR2 YYEEEE. This chain's CDR3 is CASSSIGGDIQYF. The DNA for the CDR3 is TGTGCCAGCAGCTCTATCGGGGGTGACATTCAGTACTTC.

The gene calls are TRBV5-1 and TRBJ2-2; no firm D call. Trimming cost V 4 bases and J 2 bases, with 12 bases left between them. This CDR3 has 15 residues. The germline V gene encodes CDR1 SGHRS and CDR2 YFSETQ. The CDR3 region is CASSGVNINTGELFF. CDR3 nucleotide sequence: TGCGCCAGCAGCGGAGTTAACATCAACACCGGGGAGCTGTTTTTT.

The J gene is TRBJ1-6, the V gene TRBV30; 9 bases map to TRBD1. This CDR3 spans 14 amino acids. V gave up 7 bases and J gave up 8 bases; unmatched junction bases: 9. Germline lookup yields CDR1 GTSNPN and CDR2 SVGIG (reference sequence). CDR3 in amino acids: CASVRDRADSPLHF. The CDR3 region has the DNA TGTGCCTCGGTGCGGGACAGGGCCGATTCACCCCTCCACTTT.

The V gene is TRBV7-9, the J gene TRBJ2-7; 9 nucleotides line up with TRBD2. The CDR3 consists of 16 residues. Looked up from germline, CDR1 is SEHNR and CDR2 is FQNEAQ (reference sequence). J gave up 3 bases and V 5 bases, and 11 bases lay outside the gene matches. The CDR3 DNA reads as TGTGCCAGCAGCCAAATTGCCCTAGCGGGGAGCTACGAGCAGTACTTC. It yields the protein CASSQIALAGSYEQYF.

V usage is TRBV5-4 and J usage is TRBJ1-6, with 8 positions matching TRBD1. This CDR3 comprises 14 residues. Trimming cost V 1 base and J 7 bases; bases outside gene matches: 1. The V gene's germline CDR1 is SGHNT and CDR2 YYREEE (reference sequence). CDR3 sequence reads: CASSLQGANSPLHF. The CDR3, as DNA: TGTGCCAGCAGCTTGCAGGGGGCCAATTCACCCCTCCACTTT.

This sequence joins TRBV19 and TRBJ1-2; TRBD1 matches 8 bases. V lost 3 bases, J lost 7 bases, and 4 bases stayed unmatched. The CDR3 is made up of 13 amino acids. The germline V gene encodes CDR1 LNHDA and CDR2 SQIVND (reference sequence). Written as DNA, the CDR3 is TGTGCCAGTAGTATCCAGGGGGCGGTTGGCTACACCTTC. The encoded protein is CASSIQGAVGYTF.